Described below is a single T cell receptor (beta chain) sequence and its context. The germline V gene encodes CDR1 SGHRS and CDR2 YFSETQ. Trimming removed 9 bases from V and 7 bases from J; junction bases left unmatched: 11. This CDR3 spans 13 amino acids. TCRdb re-derived calls from the RT-PCR reads in MiXCR, one entry per CDR3 protein. The data contain about 1,600 distinct CDR3 sequences, 7.2% of them singletons. This sample is part of a study of patients and donors after allogeneic stem cell transplantation. The receptor comes from a human donor who was either an allogeneic HSCT recipient or a stem cell or donor lymphocyte infusion donor (not recorded which). It is not recorded whose cells these are; they may come from a transplant donor. This chain links TRBV5-1 with TRBJ2-7; 9 bases fit TRBD1. The specimen sequenced was blood, either unsorted or a sorted T cell fraction (not recorded which). The CDR3, as DNA: TGCGCCACCGGGACAGGGACTCATAGGGAGCAGTACTTC. It translates to CATGTGTHREQYF. Supplemented by reference TRBV5-1 and TRBJ2-7, the full variable domain reads KAGVTQTPRYLIKTRGQQVTLSCSPISGHRSVSWYQQTPGQGLQFLFEYFSETQRNKGNFPGRFSGRQFSNSRSEMNVSTLELGDSALYLCATGTGTHREQYFGPGTRLTVT.